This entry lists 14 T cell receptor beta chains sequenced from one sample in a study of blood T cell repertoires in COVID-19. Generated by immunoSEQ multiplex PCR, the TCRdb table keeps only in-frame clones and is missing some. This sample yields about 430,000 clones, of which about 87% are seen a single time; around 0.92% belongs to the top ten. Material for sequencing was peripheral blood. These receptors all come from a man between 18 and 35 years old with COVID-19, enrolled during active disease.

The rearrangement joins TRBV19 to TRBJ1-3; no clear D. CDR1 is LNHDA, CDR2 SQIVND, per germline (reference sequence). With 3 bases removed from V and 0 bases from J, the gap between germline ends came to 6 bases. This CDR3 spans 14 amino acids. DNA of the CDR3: TGTGCCAGTAGTATTGAGCACTCTGGAAACACCATATATTTT. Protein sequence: CASSIEHSGNTIYF.

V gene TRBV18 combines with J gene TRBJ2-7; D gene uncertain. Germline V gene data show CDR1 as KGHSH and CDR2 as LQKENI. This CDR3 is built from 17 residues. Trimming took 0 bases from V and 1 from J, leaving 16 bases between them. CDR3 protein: CASSPPVGTERSYEQYF. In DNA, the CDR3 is TGTGCCAGCTCACCACCGGTGGGTACCGAGCGATCCTACGAGCAGTACTTC.

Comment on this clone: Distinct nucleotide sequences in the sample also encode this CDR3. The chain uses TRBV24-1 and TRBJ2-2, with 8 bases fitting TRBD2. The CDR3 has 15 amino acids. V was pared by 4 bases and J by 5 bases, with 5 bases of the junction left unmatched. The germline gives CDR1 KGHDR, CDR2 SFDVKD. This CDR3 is CATSDPGTRTGELFF. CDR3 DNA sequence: TGTGCCACCAGTGACCCAGGGACTAGGACCGGGGAGCTGTTTTTT.

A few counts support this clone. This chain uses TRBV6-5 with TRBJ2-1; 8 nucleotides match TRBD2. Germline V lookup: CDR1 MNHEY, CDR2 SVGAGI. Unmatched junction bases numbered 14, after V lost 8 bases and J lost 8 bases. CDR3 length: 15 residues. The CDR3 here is CASHTASGWNHEQFF. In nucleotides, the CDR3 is TGTGCCAGCCATACTGCTAGCGGGTGGAATCATGAGCAGTTCTTC.

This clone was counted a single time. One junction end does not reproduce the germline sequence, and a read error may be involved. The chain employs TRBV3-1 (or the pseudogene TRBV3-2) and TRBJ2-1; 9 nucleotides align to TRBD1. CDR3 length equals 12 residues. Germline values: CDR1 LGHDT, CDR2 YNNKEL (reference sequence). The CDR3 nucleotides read TGTGCCAGCAGCCAGCCCGGGACAGGGAAACTCTTC. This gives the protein CASSQPGTGKLF.

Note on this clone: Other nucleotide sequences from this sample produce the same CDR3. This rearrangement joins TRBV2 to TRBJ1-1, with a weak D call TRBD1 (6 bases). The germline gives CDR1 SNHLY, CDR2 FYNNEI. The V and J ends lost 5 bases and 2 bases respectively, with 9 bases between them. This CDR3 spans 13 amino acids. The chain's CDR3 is CASSLRGNTEAFF. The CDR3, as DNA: TGTGCCAGCAGTCTCAGGGGTAACACTGAAGCTTTCTTT.

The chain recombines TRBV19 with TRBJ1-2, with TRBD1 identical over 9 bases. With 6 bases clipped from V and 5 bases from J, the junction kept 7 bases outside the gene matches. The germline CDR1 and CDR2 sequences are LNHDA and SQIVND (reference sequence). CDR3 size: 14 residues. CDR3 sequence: CASRRTGEGYGYTF. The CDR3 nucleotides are TGTGCCAGTAGAAGGACAGGGGAGGGTTATGGCTACACCTTC.

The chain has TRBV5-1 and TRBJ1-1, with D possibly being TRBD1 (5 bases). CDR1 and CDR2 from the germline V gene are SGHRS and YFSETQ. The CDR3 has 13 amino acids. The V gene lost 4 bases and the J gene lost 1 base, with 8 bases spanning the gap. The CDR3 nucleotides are TGCGCCAGCAGCGGGAGGGGGAACACTGAAGCTTTCTTT. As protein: CASSGRGNTEAFF.

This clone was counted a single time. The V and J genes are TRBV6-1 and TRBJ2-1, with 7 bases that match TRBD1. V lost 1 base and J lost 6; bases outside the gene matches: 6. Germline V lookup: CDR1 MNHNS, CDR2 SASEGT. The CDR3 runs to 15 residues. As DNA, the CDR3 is TGTGCCAGCAGTGAAGAGGGACAGAGATTCAATGAGCAGTTCTTC. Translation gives CASSEEGQRFNEQFF.

As DNA, the CDR3 is TGTGCTAGTGGTGCACAGGGTTTTAAAAACACAGATACGCAGTATTTT. This encodes CASGAQGFKNTDTQYF. The genes are TRBV12-5 and TRBJ2-3; TRBD1 is a possible D gene (6 bases). Trimming shortened V by 5 bases and J by 2 bases, and 17 bases separated the two germline ends. CDR1 is LGHNT, CDR2 FRNRAP, per germline. This CDR3 spans 16 amino acids.

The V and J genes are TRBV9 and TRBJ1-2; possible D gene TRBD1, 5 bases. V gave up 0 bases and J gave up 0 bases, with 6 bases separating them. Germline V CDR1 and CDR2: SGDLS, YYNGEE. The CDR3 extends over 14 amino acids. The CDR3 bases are TGTGCCAGCAGCGTAGGACAGACTAACTATGGCTACACCTTC. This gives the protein CASSVGQTNYGYTF.

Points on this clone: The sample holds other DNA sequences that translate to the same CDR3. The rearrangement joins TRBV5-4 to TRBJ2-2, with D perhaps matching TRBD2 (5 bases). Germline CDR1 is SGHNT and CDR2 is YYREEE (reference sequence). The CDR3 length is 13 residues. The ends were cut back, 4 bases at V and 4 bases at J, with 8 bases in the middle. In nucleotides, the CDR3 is TGTGCCAGCAGCCCGAGCGGCACCGGGGAGCTGTTTTTT. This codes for CASSPSGTGELFF. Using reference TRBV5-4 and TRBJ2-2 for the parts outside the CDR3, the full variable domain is ETGVTQSPTHLIKTRGQQVTLRCSSQSGHNTVSWYQQALGQGPQFIFQYYREEENGRGNFPPRFSGLQFPNYSSELNVNALELDDSALYLCASSPSGTGELFFGEGSRLTVL.

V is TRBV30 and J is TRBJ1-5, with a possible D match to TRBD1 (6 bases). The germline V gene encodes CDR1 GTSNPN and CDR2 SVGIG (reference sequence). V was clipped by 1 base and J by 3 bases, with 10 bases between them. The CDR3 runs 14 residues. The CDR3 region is CAWSGGQHNQPQHF. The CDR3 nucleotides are TGTGCCTGGAGTGGGGGGCAGCACAATCAGCCCCAGCATTTT.

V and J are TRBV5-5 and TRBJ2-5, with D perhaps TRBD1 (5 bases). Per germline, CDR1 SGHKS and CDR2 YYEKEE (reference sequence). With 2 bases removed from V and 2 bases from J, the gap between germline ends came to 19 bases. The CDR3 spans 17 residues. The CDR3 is CASSFTLTGSNQETQYF. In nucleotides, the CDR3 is TGTGCCAGCAGCTTCACTCTCACAGGAAGCAATCAAGAGACCCAGTACTTC. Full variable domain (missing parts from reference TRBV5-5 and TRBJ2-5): DAGVTQSPTHLIKTRGQQVTLRCSPISGHKSVSWYQQVLGQGPQFIFQYYEKEERGRGNFPDRFSARQFPNYSSELNVNALLLGDSALYLCASSFTLTGSNQETQYFGPGTRLLVL.